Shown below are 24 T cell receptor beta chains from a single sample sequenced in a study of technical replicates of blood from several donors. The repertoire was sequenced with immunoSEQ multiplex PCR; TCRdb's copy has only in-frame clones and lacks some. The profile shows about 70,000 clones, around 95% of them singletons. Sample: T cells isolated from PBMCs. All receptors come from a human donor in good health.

CDR3 sequence: CASSWDIMNTEAFF. CDR3 nucleotides: TGCGCCAGCAGCTGGGACATTATGAACACTGAAGCTTTCTTT. The chain carries TRBV5-1 and TRBJ1-1; D is perhaps TRBD1 (6 bases). This CDR3 has 14 residues. Germline V gene data show CDR1 as SGHRS and CDR2 as YFSETQ. V lost 3 bases and J 0 bases, leaving 9 bases between the germline ends.

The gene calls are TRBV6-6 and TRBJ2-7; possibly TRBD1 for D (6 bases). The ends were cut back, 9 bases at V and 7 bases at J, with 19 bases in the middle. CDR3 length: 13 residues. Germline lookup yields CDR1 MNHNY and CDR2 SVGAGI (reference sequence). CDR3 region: CASKLQGSEEQYF. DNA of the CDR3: TGTGCCAGTAAATTACAGGGCTCGGAGGAGCAGTACTTC.

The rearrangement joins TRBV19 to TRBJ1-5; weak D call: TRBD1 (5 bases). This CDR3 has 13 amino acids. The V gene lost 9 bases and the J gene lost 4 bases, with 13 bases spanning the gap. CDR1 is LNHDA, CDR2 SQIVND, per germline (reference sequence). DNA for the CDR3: TGTGCCAGCCAGACCGACAGAAATCAGCCCCAGCATTTT. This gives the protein CASQTDRNQPQHF.

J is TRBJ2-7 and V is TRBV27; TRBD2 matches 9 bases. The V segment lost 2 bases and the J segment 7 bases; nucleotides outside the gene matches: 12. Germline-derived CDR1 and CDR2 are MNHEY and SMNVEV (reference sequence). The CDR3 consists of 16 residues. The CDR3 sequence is CASSLMIAGGPREQYF. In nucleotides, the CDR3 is TGTGCCAGCAGTTTAATGATTGCGGGAGGGCCAAGAGAGCAGTACTTC.

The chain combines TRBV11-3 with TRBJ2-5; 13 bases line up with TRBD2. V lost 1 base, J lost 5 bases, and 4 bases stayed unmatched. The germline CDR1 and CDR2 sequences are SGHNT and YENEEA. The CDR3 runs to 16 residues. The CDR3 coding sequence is TGTGCCAGCAGCTTAGGACTAGCGGGAGGTGTCGAGACCCAGTACTTC. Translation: CASSLGLAGGVETQYF.

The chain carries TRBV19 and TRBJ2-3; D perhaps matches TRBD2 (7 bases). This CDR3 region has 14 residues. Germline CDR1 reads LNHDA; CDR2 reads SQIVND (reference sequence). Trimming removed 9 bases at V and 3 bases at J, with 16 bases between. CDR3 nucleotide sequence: TGTGCCAGCGGGGGGCGAGGGATAACAGATACGCAGTATTTT. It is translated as CASGGRGITDTQYF.

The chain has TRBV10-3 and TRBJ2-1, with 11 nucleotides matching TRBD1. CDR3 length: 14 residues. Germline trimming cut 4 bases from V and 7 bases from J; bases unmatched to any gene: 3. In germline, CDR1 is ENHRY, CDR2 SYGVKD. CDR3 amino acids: CAISAGQGVNEQFF. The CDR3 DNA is TGTGCCATCAGTGCGGGACAGGGGGTTAATGAGCAGTTCTTC.

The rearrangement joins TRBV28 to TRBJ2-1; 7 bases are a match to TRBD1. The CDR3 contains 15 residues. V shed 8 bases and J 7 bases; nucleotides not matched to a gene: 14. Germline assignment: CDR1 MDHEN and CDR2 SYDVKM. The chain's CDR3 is CASGRPGQSRNEQFF. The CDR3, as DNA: TGTGCCAGCGGAAGACCGGGACAGAGTAGAAATGAGCAGTTCTTC.

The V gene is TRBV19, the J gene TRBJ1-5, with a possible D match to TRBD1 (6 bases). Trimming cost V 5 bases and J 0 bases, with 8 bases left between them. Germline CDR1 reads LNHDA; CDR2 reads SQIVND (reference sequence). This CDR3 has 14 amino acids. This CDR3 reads CASSSQGSNQPQHF. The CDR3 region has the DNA TGTGCCAGTAGTTCACAGGGTAGCAATCAGCCCCAGCATTTT. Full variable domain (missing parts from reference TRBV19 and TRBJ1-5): DGGITQSPKYLFRKEGQNVTLSCEQNLNHDAMYWYRQDPGQGLRLIYYSQIVNDFQKGDIAEGYSVSREKKESFPLTVTSAQKNPTAFYLCASSSQGSNQPQHFGDGTRLSIL.

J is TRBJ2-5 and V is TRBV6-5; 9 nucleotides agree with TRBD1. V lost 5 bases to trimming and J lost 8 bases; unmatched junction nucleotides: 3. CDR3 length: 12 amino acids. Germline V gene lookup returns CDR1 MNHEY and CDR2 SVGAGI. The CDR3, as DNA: TGTGCCAGCAGTGACAGGGGGATAACCCAGTACTTC. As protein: CASSDRGITQYF.

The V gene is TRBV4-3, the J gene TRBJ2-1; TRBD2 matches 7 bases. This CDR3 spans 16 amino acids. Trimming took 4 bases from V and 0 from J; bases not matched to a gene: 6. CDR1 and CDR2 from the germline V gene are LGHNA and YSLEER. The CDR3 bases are TGCGCCAGCAGCCGAACAGGCGGGAGCTCCTACAATGAGCAGTTCTTC. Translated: CASSRTGGSSYNEQFF.

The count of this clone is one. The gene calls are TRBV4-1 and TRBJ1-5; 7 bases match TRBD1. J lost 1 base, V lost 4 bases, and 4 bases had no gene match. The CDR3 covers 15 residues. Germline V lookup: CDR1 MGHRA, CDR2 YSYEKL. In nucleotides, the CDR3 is TGCGCCAGCAGCCCCCGACAGGGCAGCAATCAGCCCCAGCATTTT. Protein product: CASSPRQGSNQPQHF.

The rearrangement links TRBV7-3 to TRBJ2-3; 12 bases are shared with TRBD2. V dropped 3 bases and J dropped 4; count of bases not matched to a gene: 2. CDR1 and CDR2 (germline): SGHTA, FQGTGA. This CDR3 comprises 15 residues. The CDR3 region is CASSLRLAGADTQYF. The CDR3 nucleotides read TGTGCCAGCAGCTTGCGACTAGCGGGAGCAGATACGCAGTATTTT.

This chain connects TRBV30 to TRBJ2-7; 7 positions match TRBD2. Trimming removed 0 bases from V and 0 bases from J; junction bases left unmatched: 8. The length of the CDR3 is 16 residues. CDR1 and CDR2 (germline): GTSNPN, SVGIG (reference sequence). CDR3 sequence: CAWSVLSGLSSYEQYF. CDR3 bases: TGTGCCTGGAGTGTTCTTAGCGGGTTGAGCTCCTACGAGCAGTACTTC.

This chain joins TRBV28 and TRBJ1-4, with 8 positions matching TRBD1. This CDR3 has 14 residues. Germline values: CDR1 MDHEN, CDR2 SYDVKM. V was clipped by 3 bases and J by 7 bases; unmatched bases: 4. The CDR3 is CASSFDRGREKLFF. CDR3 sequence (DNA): TGTGCCAGCAGTTTCGACAGGGGACGTGAAAAACTGTTTTTT.

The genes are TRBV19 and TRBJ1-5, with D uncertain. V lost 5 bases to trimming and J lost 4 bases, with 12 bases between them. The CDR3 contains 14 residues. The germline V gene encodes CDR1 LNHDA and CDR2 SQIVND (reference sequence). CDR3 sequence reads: CASSRGPANQPQHF. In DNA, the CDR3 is TGTGCCAGTAGTCGCGGGCCAGCTAATCAGCCCCAGCATTTT.

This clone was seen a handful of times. Here the CDR3 DNA reads TGTGCCAGTAGTATAGAGCAGGGGGCTGGTCAGCCCCAGCATTTT. It is translated as CASSIEQGAGQPQHF. The chain uses TRBV19 and TRBJ1-5; 8 nucleotides match TRBD1. The germline gives CDR1 LNHDA, CDR2 SQIVND (reference sequence). J lost 6 bases, V lost 0 bases, and 4 bases had no gene match. The CDR3 totals 15 residues.

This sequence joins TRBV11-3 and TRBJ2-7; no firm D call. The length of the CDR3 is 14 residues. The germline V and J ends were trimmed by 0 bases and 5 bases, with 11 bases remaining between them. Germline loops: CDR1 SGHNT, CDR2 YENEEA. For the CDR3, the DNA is TGTGCCAGCAGCTTAGATCCAAGTAGAGACGAGCAGTACTTC. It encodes CASSLDPSRDEQYF. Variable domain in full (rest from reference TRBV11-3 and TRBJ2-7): EAGVVQSPRYKIIEKKQPVAFWCNPISGHNTLYWYLQNLGQGPELLIRYENEEAVDDSQLPKDRFSAERLKGVDSTLKIQPAELGDSAVYLCASSLDPSRDEQYFGPGTRLTVT.

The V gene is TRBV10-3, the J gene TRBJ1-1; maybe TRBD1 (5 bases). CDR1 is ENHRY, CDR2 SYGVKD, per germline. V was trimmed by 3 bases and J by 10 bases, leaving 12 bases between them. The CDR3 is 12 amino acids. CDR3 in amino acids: CAISESGGRAFF. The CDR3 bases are TGTGCCATCAGTGAATCGGGGGGGAGAGCTTTCTTT.

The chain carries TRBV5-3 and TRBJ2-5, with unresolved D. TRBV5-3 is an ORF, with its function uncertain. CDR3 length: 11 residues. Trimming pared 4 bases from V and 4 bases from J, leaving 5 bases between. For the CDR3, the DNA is TGTGCCAGAAGCCCAGTAGAGACCCAGTACTTC. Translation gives CARSPVETQYF.

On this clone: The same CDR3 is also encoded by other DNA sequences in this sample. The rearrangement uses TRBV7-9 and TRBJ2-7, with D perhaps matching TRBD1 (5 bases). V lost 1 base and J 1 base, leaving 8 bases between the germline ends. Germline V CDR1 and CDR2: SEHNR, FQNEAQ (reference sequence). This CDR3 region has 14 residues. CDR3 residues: CASSLGGLSYEQYF. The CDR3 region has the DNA TGTGCCAGCAGCTTAGGGGGCCTGTCCTACGAGCAGTACTTC.

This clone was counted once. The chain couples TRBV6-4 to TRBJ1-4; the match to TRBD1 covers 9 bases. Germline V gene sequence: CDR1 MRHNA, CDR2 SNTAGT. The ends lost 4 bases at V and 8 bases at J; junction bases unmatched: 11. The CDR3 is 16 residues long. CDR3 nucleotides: TGTGCCAGCAGTGGACAGGGGGGAGGTGTCTGGGAAAAACTGTTTTTT. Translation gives CASSGQGGGVWEKLFF.

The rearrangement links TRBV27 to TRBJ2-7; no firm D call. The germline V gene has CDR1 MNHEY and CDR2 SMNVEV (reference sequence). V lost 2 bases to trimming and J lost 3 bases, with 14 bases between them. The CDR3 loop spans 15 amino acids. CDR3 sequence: CASSLRARNRYEQYF. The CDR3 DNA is TGTGCCAGCAGTTTAAGAGCTAGGAATCGCTACGAGCAGTACTTC.

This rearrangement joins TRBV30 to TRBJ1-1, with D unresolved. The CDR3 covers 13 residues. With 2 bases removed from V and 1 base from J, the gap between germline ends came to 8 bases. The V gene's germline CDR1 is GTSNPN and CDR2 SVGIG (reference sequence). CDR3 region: CAWSPSRNTEAFF. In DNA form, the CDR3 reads TGTGCCTGGAGTCCGTCCAGGAACACTGAAGCTTTCTTT.